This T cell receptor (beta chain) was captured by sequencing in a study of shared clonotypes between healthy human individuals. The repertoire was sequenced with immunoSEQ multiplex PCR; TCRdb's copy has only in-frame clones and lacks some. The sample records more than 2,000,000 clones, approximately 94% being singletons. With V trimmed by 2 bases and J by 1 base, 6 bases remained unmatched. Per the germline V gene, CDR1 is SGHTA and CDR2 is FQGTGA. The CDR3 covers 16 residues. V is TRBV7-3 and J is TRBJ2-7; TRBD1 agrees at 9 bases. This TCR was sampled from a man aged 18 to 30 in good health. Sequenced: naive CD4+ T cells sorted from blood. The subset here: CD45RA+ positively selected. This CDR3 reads CASSLSGQGNSYEQYF. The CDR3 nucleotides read TGTGCCAGCAGCTTATCGGGACAGGGCAATTCCTACGAGCAGTACTTC.